This record covers a single TCR beta chain. What it binds is unknown. This sample was taken from a study of T cells in tuberculosis. The data were produced by immunoSEQ multiplex PCR, yet TCRdb's version contains in-frame clones alone and is incomplete. In the table there are fewer than 40,000 clones, approximately 93% of which are singletons. The germline V gene encodes CDR1 LGHNT and CDR2 FRNRAP. With V trimmed by 5 bases and J by 8 bases, 20 bases remained unmatched. This CDR3 contains 19 residues. Overall study results and limits: Active tuberculosis TCR-alpha repertoires lay closer to GMM-specific TCRs than IGRA-negative controls, suggesting clonal expansion.

This clonotype originated in a donor between 5 and 29 years old with latent tuberculosis or without tuberculosis infection. V and J are TRBV12-5 and TRBJ2-1; 11 nucleotides match TRBD2. The sequenced sample consisted of PBMCs. The CDR3 here is CASGPSVGAGSGRAHEQFF. In nucleotides, the CDR3 is TGTGCTAGTGGTCCGTCGGTGGGGGCTGGTAGCGGGAGGGCCCATGAGCAGTTCTTC.